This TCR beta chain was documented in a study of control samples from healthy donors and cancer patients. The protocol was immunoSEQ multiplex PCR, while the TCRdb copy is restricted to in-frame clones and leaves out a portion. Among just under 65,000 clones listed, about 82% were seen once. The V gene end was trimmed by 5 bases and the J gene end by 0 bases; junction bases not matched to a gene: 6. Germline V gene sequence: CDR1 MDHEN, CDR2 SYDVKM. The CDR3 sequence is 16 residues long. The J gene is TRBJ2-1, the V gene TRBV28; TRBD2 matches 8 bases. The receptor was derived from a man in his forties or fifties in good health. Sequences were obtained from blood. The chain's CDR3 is CASSTRLAISYNEQFF. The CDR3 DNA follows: TGTGCCAGCAGTACCAGACTAGCGATCTCCTACAATGAGCAGTTCTTC.